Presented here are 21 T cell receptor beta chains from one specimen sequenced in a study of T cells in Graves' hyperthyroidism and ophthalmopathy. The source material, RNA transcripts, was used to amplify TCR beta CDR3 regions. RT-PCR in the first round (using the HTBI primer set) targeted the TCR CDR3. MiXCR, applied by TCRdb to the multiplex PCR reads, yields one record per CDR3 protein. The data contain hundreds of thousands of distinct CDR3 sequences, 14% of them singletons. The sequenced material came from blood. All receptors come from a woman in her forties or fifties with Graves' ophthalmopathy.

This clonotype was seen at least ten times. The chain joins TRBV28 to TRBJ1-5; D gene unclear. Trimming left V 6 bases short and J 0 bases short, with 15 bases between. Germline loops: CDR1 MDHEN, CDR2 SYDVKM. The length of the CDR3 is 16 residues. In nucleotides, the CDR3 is TGTGCCAGCAGCCCTAGGGATGGGGATAGCAATCAGCCCCAGCATTTT. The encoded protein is CASSPRDGDSNQPQHF. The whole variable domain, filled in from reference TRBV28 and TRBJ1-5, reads DVKVTQSSRYLVKRTGEKVFLECVQDMDHENMFWYRQDPGLGLRLIYFSYDVKMKEKGDIPEGYSVSREKKERFSLILESASTNQTSMYLCASSPRDGDSNQPQHFGDGTRLSIL.

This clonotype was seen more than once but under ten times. CDR3 bases: TGCAGCGTAGGCGTTAACACAGATACGCAGTATTTT. It is translated as CSVGVNTDTQYF. V and J are TRBV29-1 and TRBJ2-3; D gene unclear. The ends were cut back, 6 bases at V and 2 bases at J, with 9 bases in the middle. CDR1 and CDR2 from the germline V gene are SQVTM and ANQGSEA. The CDR3 is 12 residues long.

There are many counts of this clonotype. In DNA form, the CDR3 reads TGTGCCAGCAGCCAAGTAGAATACAATGAGCAGTTCTTC. It encodes CASSQVEYNEQFF. V is TRBV3-2 and J is TRBJ2-1. TRBV3-2 is tagged as a pseudogene. The CDR3 loop spans 13 amino acids.

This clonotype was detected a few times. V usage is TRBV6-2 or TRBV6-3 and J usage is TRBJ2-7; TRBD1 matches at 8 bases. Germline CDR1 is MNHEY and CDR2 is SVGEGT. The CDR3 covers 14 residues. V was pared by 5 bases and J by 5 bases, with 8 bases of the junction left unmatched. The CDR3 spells CASSLQGDGHEQYF. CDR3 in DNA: TGTGCCAGCAGTCTACAGGGGGATGGGCACGAGCAGTACTTC.

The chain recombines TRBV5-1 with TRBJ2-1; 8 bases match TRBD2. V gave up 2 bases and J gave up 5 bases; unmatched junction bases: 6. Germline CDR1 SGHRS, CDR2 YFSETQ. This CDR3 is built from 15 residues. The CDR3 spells CASSLQSGRDNEQFF. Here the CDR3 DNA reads TGCGCCAGCAGCTTACAGAGCGGGAGAGACAATGAGCAGTTCTTC.

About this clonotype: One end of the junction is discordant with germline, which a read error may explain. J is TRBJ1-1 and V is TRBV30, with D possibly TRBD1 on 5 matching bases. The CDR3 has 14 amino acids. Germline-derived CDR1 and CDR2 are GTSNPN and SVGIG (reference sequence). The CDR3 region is CARRTRQKNTEAFF. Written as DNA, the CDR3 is TGTGCCCGGAGGACGCGACAGAAGAACACTGAAGCTTTCTTT.

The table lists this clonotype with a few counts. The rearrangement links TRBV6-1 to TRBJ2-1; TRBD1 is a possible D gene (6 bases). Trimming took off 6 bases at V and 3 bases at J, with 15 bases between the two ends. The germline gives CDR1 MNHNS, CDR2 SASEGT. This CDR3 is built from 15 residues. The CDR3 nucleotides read TGTGCCAGCAGGACCCCGGGACAAATCTACAATGAGCAGTTCTTC. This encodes CASRTPGQIYNEQFF.

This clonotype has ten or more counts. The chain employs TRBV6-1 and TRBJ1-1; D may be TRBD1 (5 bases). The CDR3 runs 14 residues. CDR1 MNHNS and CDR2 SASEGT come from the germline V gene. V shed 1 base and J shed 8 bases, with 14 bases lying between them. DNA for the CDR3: TGTGCCAGCAGTGAAGTCGGTTTGACAGCCGAAGCTTTCTTT. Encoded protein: CASSEVGLTAEAFF.

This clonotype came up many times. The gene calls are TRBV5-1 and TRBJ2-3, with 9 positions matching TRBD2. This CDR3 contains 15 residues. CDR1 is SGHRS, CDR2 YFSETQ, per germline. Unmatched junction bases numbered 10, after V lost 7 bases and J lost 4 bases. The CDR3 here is CASGEGAGGADTQYF. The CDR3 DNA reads TGCGCCAGCGGTGAGGGAGCGGGAGGAGCAGATACGCAGTATTTT. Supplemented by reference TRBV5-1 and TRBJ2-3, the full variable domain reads KAGVTQTPRYLIKTRGQQVTLSCSPISGHRSVSWYQQTPGQGLQFLFEYFSETQRNKGNFPGRFSGRQFSNSRSEMNVSTLELGDSALYLCASGEGAGGADTQYFGPGTRLTVL.

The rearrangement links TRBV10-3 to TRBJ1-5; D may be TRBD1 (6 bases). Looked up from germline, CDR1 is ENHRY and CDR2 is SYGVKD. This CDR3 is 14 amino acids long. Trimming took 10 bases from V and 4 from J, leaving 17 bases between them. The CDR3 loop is CATSWGQGNQPQHF. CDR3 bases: TGTGCCACCTCTTGGGGCCAGGGGAATCAGCCCCAGCATTTT.

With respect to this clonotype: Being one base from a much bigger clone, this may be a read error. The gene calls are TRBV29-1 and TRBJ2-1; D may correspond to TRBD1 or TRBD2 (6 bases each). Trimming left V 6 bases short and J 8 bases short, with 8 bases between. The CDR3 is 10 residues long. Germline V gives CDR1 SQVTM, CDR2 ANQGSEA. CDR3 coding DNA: TGCAGCGTCGGGGGCTATGAGCAGTTCTTC. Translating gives CSVGGYEQFF.

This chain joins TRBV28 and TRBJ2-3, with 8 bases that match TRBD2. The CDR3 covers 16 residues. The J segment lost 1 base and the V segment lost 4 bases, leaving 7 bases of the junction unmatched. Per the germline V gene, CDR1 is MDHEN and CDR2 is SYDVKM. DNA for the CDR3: TGTGCCAGCAGTTACAACCGGGGGGGGGGCACAGATACGCAGTATTTT. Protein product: CASSYNRGGGTDTQYF. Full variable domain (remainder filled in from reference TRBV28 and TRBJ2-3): DVKVTQSSRYLVKRTGEKVFLECVQDMDHENMFWYRQDPGLGLRLIYFSYDVKMKEKGDIPEGYSVSREKKERFSLILESASTNQTSMYLCASSYNRGGGTDTQYFGPGTRLTVL.

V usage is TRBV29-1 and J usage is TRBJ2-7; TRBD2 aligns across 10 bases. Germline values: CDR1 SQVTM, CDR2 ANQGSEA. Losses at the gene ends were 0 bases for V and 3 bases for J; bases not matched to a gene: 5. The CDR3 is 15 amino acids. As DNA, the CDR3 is TGCAGCGTTGAAGATCGGGCTAGCGGGAGCTACGAGCAGTACTTC. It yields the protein CSVEDRASGSYEQYF.

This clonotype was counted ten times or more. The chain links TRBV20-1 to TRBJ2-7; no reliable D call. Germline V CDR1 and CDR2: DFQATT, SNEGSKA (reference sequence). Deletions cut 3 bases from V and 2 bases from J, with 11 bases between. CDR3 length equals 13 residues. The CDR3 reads CSASEESPYEQYF. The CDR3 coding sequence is TGCAGTGCTAGCGAGGAGTCACCCTACGAGCAGTACTTC.

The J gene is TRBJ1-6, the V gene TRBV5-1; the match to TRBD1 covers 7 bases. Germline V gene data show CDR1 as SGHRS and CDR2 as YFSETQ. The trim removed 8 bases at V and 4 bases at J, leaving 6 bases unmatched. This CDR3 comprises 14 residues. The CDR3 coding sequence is TGCGCCAGAGCCTCGGGACAGTATAATTCACCCCTCCACTTT. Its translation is CARASGQYNSPLHF.

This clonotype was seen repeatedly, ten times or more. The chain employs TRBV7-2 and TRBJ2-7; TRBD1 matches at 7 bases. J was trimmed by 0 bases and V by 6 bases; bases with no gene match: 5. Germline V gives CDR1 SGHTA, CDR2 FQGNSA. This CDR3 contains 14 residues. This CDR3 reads CASRQDRLSYEQYF. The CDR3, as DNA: TGTGCCAGCAGACAGGACAGGCTCTCCTACGAGCAGTACTTC.

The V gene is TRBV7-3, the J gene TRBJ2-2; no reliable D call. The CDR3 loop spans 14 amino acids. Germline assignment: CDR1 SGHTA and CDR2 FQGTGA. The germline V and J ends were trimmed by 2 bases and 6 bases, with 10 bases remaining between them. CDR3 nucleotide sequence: TGTGCCAGCAGCTTAGTTGTCAAGGCCGGGGAGCTGTTTTTT. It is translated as CASSLVVKAGELFF.

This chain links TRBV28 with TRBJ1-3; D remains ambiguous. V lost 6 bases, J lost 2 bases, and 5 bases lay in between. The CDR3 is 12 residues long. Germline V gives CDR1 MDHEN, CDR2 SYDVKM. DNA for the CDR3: TGTGCCAGCAGCGCACCTGGAAACACCATATATTTT. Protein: CASSAPGNTIYF.

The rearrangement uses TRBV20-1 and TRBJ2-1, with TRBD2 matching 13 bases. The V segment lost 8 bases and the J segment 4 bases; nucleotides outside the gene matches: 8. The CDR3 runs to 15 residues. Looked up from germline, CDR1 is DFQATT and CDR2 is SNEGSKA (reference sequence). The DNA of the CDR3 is TGCAGTCCTAAGAAACTAGCGGGAGGGTACAATGAGCAGTTCTTC. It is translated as CSPKKLAGGYNEQFF.

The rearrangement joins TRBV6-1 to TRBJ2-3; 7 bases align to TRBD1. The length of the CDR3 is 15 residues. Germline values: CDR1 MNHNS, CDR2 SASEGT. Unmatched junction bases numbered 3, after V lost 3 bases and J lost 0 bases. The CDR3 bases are TGTGCCAGCAGTGATCCGGGACAGAGCACAGATACGCAGTATTTT. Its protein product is CASSDPGQSTDTQYF.

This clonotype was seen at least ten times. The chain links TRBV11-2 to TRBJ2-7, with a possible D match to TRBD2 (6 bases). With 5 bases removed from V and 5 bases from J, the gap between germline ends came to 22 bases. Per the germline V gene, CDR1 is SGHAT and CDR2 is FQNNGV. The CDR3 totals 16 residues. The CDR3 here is CASSLPSGPTLHEQYF. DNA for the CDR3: TGTGCCAGCAGCCTACCCAGCGGGCCCACCCTCCACGAGCAGTACTTC. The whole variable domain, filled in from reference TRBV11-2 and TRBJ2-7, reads EAGVAQSPRYKIIEKRQSVAFWCNPISGHATLYWYQQILGQGPKLLIQFQNNGVVDDSQLPKDRFSAERLKGVDSTLKIQPAKLEDSAVYLCASSLPSGPTLHEQYFGPGTRLTVT.